This TCR beta chain was obtained from a study of cytomegalovirus exposure and HLA in healthy donors. Vbeta (60) and Jbeta (13) primers were used in the PCR. Assay used: immunoSEQ multiplex PCR; TCRdb lists only in-frame clones, some missing. The table has approximately 95,000 clones, 78% seen once; the top ten hold over 4%. Germline values: CDR1 SGHRS, CDR2 YFSETQ. CDR3 length equals 13 residues. The V and J ends lost 2 bases and 1 base respectively, with 6 bases between them. The sample consisted of PBMCs. V gene TRBV5-1 combines with J gene TRBJ1-1; D ambiguous. The receptor was isolated from a woman in her thirties or forties in good health and CMV-seropositive. In DNA form, the CDR3 reads TGCGCCAGCAGCTTAGCGGGGAACACTGAAGCTTTCTTT. Its translation is CASSLAGNTEAFF.